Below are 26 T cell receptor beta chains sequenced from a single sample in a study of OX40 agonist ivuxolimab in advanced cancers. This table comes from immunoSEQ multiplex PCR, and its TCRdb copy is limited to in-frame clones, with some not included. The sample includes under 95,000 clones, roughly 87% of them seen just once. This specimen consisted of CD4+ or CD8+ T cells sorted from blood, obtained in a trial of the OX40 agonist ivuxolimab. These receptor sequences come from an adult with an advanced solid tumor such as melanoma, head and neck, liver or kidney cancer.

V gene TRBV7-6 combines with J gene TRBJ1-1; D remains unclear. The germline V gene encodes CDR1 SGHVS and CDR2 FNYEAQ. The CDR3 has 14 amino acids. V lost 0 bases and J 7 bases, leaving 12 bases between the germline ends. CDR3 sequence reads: CASSLASGFSEAFF. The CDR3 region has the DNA TGTGCCAGCAGCTTAGCGTCCGGCTTCAGTGAAGCTTTCTTT.

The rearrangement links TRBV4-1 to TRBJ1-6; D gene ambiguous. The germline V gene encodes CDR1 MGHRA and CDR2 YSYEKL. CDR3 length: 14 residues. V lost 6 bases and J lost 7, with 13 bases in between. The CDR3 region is CASSEGPRNSPLHF. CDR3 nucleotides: TGCGCCAGCAGTGAAGGGCCTCGGAATTCACCCCTCCACTTT.

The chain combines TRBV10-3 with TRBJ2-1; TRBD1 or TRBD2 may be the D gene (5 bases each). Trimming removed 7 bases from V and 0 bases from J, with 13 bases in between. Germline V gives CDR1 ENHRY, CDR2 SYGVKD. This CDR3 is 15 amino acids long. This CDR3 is CAITGTSSSYNEQFF. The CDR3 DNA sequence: TGTGCCATCACTGGGACCTCTAGCTCCTACAATGAGCAGTTCTTC.

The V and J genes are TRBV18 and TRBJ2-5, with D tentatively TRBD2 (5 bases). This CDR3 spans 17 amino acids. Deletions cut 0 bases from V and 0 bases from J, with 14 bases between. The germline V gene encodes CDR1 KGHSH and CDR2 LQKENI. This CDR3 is CASSPPEVRSHQETQYF. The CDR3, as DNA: TGTGCCAGCTCACCACCGGAGGTCAGGTCCCACCAAGAGACCCAGTACTTC.

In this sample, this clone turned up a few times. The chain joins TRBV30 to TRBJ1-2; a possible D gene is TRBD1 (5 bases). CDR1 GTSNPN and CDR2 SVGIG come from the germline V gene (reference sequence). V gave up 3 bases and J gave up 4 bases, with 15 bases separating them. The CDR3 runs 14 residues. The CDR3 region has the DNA TGTGCCTGGAGCGCTAATGGGGCTGGCTATGGCTACACCTTC. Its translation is CAWSANGAGYGYTF. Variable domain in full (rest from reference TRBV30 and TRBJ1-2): SQTIHQWPATLVQPVGSPLSLECTVEGTSNPNLYWYRQAAGRGLQLLFYSVGIGQISSEVPQNLSASRPQDRQFILSSKKLLLSDSGFYLCAWSANGAGYGYTFGSGTRLTVV.

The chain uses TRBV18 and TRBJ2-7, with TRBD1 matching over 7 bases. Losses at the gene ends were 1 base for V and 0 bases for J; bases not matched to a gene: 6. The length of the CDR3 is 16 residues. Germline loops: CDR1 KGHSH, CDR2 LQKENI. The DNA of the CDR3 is TGTGCCAGCTCACCACAGGGGACAGTTAGCTCCTACGAGCAGTACTTC. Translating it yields CASSPQGTVSSYEQYF.

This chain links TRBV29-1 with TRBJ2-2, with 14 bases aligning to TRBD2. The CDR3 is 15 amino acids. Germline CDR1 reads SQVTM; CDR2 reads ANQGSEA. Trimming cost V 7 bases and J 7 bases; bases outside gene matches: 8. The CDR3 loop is CSAPGTSGSGGELFF. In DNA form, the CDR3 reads TGCAGCGCCCCCGGGACTAGCGGGAGCGGCGGGGAGCTGTTTTTT.

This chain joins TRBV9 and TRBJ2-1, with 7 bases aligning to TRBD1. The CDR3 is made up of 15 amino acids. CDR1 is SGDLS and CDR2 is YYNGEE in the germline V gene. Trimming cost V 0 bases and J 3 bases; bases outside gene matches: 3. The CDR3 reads CASSVANRGYNEQFF. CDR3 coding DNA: TGTGCCAGCAGCGTAGCGAACAGGGGCTACAATGAGCAGTTCTTC.

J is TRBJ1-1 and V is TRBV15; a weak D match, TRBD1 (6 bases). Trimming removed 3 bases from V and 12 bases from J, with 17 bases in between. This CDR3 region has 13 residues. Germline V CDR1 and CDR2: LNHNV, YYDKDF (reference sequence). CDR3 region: CATSSHPAGASFF. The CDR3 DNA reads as TGTGCCACCAGCAGCCATCCCGCGGGGGCGTCTTTCTTT.

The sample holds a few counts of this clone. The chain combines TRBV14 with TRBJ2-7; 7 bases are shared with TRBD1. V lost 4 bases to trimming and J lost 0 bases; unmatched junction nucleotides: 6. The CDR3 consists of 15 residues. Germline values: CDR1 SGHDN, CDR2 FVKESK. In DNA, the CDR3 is TGTGCCAGCAGCCTTACAGGGGCCCCCTCCTACGAGCAGTACTTC. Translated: CASSLTGAPSYEQYF.

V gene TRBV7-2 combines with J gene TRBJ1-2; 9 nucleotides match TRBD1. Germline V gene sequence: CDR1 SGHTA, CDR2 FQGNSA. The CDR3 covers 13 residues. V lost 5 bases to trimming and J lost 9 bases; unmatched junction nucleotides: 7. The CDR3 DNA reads TGTGCCAGCAGCCCCGGACAGGGGAGGAGCTACACCTTC. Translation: CASSPGQGRSYTF.

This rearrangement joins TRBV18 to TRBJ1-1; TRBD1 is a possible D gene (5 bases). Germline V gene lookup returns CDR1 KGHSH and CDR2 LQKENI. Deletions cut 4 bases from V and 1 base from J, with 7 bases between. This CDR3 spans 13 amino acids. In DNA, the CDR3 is TGTGCCAGCTCACTGGGGGAGAACACTGAAGCTTTCTTT. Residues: CASSLGENTEAFF.

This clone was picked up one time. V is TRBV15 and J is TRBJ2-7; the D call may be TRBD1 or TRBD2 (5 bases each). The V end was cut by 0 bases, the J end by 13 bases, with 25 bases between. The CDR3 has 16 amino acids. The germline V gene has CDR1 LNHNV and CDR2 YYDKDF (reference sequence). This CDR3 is CATSRDRDLTPQYFYF. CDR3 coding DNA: TGTGCCACCAGCAGAGATCGGGACCTCACCCCCCAGTACTTTTACTTC.

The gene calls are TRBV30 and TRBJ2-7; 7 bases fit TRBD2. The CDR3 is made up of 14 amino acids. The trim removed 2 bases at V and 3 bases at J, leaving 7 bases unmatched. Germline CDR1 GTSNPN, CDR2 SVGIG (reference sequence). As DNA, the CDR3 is TGTGCCTGGAGTAGGCGCGGGAGCTTCTACGAGCAGTACTTC. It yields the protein CAWSRRGSFYEQYF.

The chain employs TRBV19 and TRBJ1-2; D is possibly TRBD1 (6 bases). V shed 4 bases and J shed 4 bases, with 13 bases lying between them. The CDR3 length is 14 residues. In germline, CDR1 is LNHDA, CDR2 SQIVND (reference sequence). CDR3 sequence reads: CASSKNRDSYGYTF. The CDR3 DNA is TGTGCCAGTAGTAAGAACAGGGATAGCTATGGCTACACCTTC.

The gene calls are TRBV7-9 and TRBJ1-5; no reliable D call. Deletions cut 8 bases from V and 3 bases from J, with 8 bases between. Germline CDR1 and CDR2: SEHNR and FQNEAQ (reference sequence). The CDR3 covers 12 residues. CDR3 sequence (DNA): TGTGCCAGCCAGTGGGACAATCAGCCCCAGCATTTT. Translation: CASQWDNQPQHF.

In DNA form, the CDR3 reads TGTGCCAGCAGCTTAGTGGGACTAGCGGGGATATGGTACTTC. Its protein is CASSLVGLAGIWYF. V and J are TRBV5-6 and TRBJ2-7; 13 bases align to TRBD2. V was pared by 2 bases and J by 12 bases, with 8 bases of the junction left unmatched. The CDR3 contains 14 residues. The germline V gene encodes CDR1 SGHDT and CDR2 YYEEEE.

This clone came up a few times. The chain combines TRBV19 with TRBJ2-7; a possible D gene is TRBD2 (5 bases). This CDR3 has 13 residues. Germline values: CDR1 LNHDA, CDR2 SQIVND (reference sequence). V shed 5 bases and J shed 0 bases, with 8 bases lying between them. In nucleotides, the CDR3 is TGTGCCAGTAGTGTGGGGAGCTCCTACGAGCAGTACTTC. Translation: CASSVGSSYEQYF.

This CDR3 is CASSFAGQTNIQYF. In DNA, the CDR3 is TGTGCCAGCAGTTTTGCGGGACAGACAAACATTCAGTACTTC. V and J are TRBV28 and TRBJ2-4; D is perhaps TRBD1 (7 bases). Per the germline V gene, CDR1 is MDHEN and CDR2 is SYDVKM. V was pared by 3 bases and J by 6 bases, with 12 bases between. The CDR3 spans 14 residues.

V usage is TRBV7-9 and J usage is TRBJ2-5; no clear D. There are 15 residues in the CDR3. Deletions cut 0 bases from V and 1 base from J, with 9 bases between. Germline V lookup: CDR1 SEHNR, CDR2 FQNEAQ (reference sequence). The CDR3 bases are TGTGCCAGCAGCTTAGCGGTCTTCCTCCAAGAGACCCAGTACTTC. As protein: CASSLAVFLQETQYF.

DNA of the CDR3: TGCAGCGTTGAAAAGGCTAGCGGGGGAAACAATGAGCAGTTCTTC. Translating it yields CSVEKASGGNNEQFF. This chain joins TRBV29-1 and TRBJ2-1; 10 bases are shared with TRBD2. This CDR3 comprises 15 residues. V lost 2 bases to trimming and J lost 5 bases; unmatched junction nucleotides: 6. Germline V lookup: CDR1 SQVTM, CDR2 ANQGSEA.

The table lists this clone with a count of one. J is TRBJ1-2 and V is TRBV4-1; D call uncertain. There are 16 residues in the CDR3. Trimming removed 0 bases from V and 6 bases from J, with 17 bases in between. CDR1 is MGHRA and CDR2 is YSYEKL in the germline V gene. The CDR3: CASSQDFLVGFDGYTF. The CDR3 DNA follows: TGCGCCAGCAGCCAAGATTTTCTCGTTGGATTCGATGGCTACACCTTC.

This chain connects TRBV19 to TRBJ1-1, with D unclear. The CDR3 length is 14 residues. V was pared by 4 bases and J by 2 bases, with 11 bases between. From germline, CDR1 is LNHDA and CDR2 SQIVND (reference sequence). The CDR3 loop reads CASSNQPINTEAFF. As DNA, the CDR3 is TGTGCCAGTAGTAATCAGCCGATCAACACTGAAGCTTTCTTT.

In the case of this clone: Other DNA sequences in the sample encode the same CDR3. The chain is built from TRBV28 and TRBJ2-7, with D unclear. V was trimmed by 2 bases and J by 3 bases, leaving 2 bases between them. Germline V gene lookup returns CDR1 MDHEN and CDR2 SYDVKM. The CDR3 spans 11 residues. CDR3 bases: TGTGCCAGCAGTTTAGGCTACGAGCAGTACTTC. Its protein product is CASSLGYEQYF.

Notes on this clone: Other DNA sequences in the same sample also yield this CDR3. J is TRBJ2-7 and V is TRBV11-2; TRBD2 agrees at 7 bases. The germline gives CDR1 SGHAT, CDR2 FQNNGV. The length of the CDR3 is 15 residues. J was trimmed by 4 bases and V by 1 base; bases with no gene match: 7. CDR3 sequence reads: CASSLGGGIPYEQYF. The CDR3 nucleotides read TGTGCCAGCAGCTTAGGGGGAGGGATCCCTTACGAGCAGTACTTC.

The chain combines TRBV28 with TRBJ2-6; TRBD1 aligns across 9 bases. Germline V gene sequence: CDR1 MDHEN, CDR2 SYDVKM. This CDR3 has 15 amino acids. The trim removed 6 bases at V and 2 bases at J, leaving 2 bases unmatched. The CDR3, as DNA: TGTGCCAGCAGCAACAGGGGGCCTGGGGCCAACGTCCTGACTTTC. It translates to CASSNRGPGANVLTF.